This T cell receptor beta chain was identified during a study of graft-versus-host responses after intestinal transplantation. As for the study in general: Multivisceral, liver-intestinal, or isolated intestinal grafts were transplanted into recipients.

As to this clone: Antigen: not known.

Clones were read by immunoSEQ multiplex PCR, and TCRdb kept only the in-frame ones, dropping some. The table records approximately 90,000 clones, less than 95% of them present only once. Whole-study results and caveats: GvH clones detected in recipient marrow included some appearing first in ileum or blood.

The source was unstimulated CD8+ T cells sorted from spleen or lymph node cells, collected before transplant. This receptor was identified in a human donor who was the organ donor for an intestinal transplant.

The CDR3 nucleotides read TGTGCCAGCAGCCCCAGGACAGGGGACAATGAGCAGTTCTTC. Protein product: CASSPRTGDNEQFF. The chain is built from TRBV5-4 and TRBJ2-1, with 9 bases matching TRBD1. This CDR3 comprises 14 residues. In germline, CDR1 is SGHNT, CDR2 YYREEE (reference sequence). V was pared by 4 bases and J by 5 bases, with 4 bases of the junction left unmatched.